A selection of T cell receptor beta chains follows, all from one sample in a study of T-cell memory formation after mild COVID-19. TCRdb redid the calling of the 5' RACE reads with MiXCR, one entry per CDR3 protein. Of more than 150,000 distinct CDR3 sequences listed, approximately 17% are singletons. Sequencing was done on a sample of PBMCs or a T cell subset sorted from them (not recorded which). These receptor sequences come from a man aged 18 to 29 who had mild COVID-19 (a few samples of this study predate the infection). Cell type and time point are not known. CDR3s include the opening cysteine and the closing phenylalanine or tryptophan. A D gene is named only where the DNA matches it firmly. For some rows the clone size is stated as once, few or many, or as a class when expanded; others skip it.

V: TRBV20-1
length: 13
J: TRBJ2-3
D: .
size: .
CDR3: CSARRDSTDTQYF
DNA: TGCAGTGCTAGACGTGATAGCACAGATACGCAGTATTTT

V: TRBV30
length: 8
J: TRBJ1-2
D: .
size: few
CDR3: CAWSGGAF
DNA: TGTGCCTGGAGCGGGGGTGCCTTC

V: TRBV7-8
length: 14
J: TRBJ2-4
D: .
size: many
CDR3: CASSLGRTSNIQYF
DNA: TGTGCCAGCAGCTTAGGTCGGACTTCTAACATTCAGTACTTC

V: TRBV7-2
length: 15
J: TRBJ1-2
D: .
size: .
CDR3: CASSPGTGTTIGYTF
DNA: TGTGCCAGCAGCCCCGGTACCGGGACAACTATCGGCTACACCTTC

V: TRBV6-2/TRBV6-3
length: 13
J: TRBJ1-1
D: TRBD1
size: few
CDR3: CASRPGQLTEAFF
DNA: TGTGCCAGCAGGCCGGGACAGTTAACTGAAGCTTTCTTT

V: TRBV6-6
length: 16
J: TRBJ2-2
D: TRBD1
size: .
CDR3: CASSYSRDSNTGELFF
DNA: TGTGCCAGCAGTTACTCCCGGGACAGCAACACCGGGGAGCTGTTTTTT

V: TRBV18
length: 15
J: TRBJ2-7
D: .
size: .
CDR3: CASSPGDRRSYGQYF
DNA: TGTGCCAGCTCACCCGGCGACAGGCGAAGCTACGGGCAGTACTTC

V: TRBV7-2
length: 14
J: TRBJ2-5
D: .
size: few
CDR3: CASSLAWLQETQYF
DNA: TGTGCCAGCAGCTTAGCGTGGCTGCAAGAGACCCAGTACTTC

V: TRBV20-1
length: 12
J: TRBJ2-1
D: .
size: .
CDR3: CSVPSVYNEQFF
DNA: TGCAGTGTCCCGAGCGTCTACAATGAGCAGTTCTTC

V: TRBV4-1
length: 17
J: TRBJ1-4
D: TRBD1
size: few
CDR3: CASSQAITAGDSQKLFF
DNA: TGCGCCAGCAGCCAAGCCATTACGGCTGGGGACAGTCAAAAACTGTTTTTT

V: TRBV25-1
length: 17
J: TRBJ2-6
D: TRBD1
size: few
CDR3: CASSETGGSSGANVLTF
DNA: TGTGCCAGCAGCGAGACAGGGGGAAGCTCTGGGGCCAACGTCCTGACTTTC

V: TRBV20-1
length: 14
J: TRBJ2-5
D: .
size: .
CDR3: CSARDQSGQETQYF
DNA: TGCAGTGCTAGAGATCAGTCAGGACAAGAGACCCAGTACTTC

V: TRBV7-3
length: 12
J: TRBJ2-3
D: TRBD2
size: once
CDR3: CASSTGGNTQYF
DNA: TGTGCCAGCAGCACGGGGGGGAATACGCAGTATTTT

V: TRBV28
length: 11
J: TRBJ1-1
D: .
size: few
CDR3: CASSSQGEAFF
DNA: TGTGCCAGCAGCTCTCAGGGTGAAGCTTTCTTT

V: TRBV6-6
length: 15
J: TRBJ2-1
D: .
size: .
CDR3: CASRPDWGVYNEQFF
DNA: TGTGCCAGCAGGCCTGACTGGGGGGTTTACAATGAGCAGTTCTTC

V: TRBV7-2
length: 13
J: TRBJ2-5
D: .
size: many
CDR3: CASSRGVQETQYF
DNA: TGTGCCAGCAGTAGGGGGGTCCAAGAGACCCAGTACTTC

V: TRBV7-7
length: 13
J: TRBJ2-7
D: TRBD2
size: few
CDR3: CASSLDGGDEQYF
DNA: TGTGCCAGCAGCTTAGACGGGGGGGACGAGCAGTACTTC

V: TRBV4-3
length: 16
J: TRBJ1-1
D: .
size: few
CDR3: CASSQDVGGANTEAFF
DNA: TGCGCCAGCAGCCAGGACGTGGGGGGAGCGAACACTGAAGCTTTCTTT

V: TRBV7-9
length: 17
J: TRBJ2-4
D: .
size: .
CDR3: CASSLPYATESKNIQYF
DNA: TGTGCCAGCAGCTTACCTTATGCTACGGAATCCAAAAACATTCAGTACTTC

V: TRBV12-3/TRBV12-4
length: 15
J: TRBJ2-2
D: .
size: .
CDR3: CASSPRGAVTGELFF
DNA: TGTGCCAGCAGCCCCCGGGGGGCGGTAACCGGGGAGCTGTTTTTT

V: TRBV4-3
length: 17
J: TRBJ2-3
D: TRBD1
size: few
CDR3: CASSDTGTGGFTDTQYF
DNA: TGCGCCAGCAGCGACACCGGGACAGGGGGCTTCACAGATACGCAGTATTTT